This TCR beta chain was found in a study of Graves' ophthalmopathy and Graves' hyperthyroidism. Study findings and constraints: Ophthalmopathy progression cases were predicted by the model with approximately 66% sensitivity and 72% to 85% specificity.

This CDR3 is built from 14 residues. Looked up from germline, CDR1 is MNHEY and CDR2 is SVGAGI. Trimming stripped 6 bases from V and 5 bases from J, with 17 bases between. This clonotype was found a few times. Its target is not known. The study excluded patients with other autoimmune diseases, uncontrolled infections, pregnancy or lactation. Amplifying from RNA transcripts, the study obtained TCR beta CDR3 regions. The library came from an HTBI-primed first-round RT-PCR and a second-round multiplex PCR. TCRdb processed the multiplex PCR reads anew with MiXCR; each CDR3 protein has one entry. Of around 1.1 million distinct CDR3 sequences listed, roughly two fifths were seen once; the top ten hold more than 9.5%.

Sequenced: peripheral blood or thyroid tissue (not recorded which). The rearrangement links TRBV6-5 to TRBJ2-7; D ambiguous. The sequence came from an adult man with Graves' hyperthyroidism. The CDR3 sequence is CASSINPGENEQYF. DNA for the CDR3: TGTGCCAGCAGCATAAATCCGGGTGAGAACGAGCAGTACTTC.